These 14 T cell receptor beta chains share one sample of origin, sequenced in a study of cytomegalovirus exposure and HLA in healthy donors. PCR was performed using 60 Vbeta and 13 Jbeta primers. Some clones are missing from TCRdb's copy, which holds only in-frame ones; the method was immunoSEQ multiplex PCR. The sample carries about 96,000 clones, under 85% recorded once. The material sequenced was PBMCs. These receptor sequences come from a woman in her 70s in good health and CMV-seropositive.

The chain carries TRBV5-1 and TRBJ2-1, with 7 bases matching TRBD1. The V segment lost 3 bases and the J segment 7 bases; nucleotides outside the gene matches: 7. The CDR3 is 14 amino acids. Germline loops: CDR1 SGHRS, CDR2 YFSETQ. This CDR3 is CASSYGQVGNEQFF. The CDR3 nucleotides are TGCGCCAGCAGCTACGGACAGGTTGGGAATGAGCAGTTCTTC.

The gene calls are TRBV4-1 and TRBJ1-4; 8 bases align to TRBD1. CDR1 and CDR2 (germline): MGHRA, YSYEKL. This CDR3 has 15 amino acids. With V trimmed by 4 bases and J by 6 bases, 7 bases remained unmatched. The DNA of the CDR3 is TGCGCCAGCAGCCGTCAAGCAGGGGGCGATGAAAAACTGTTTTTT. Residues: CASSRQAGGDEKLFF.

This clone was observed a handful of times. The V gene is TRBV27, the J gene TRBJ2-3, with D maybe TRBD1 (6 bases). Trimming cost V 8 bases and J 1 base, with 22 bases left between them. Germline CDR1 is MNHEY and CDR2 is SMNVEV (reference sequence). The CDR3 contains 17 residues. CDR3 bases: TGTGCCAGCGGACAATATACAGGGTATGGGGGCACAGATACGCAGTATTTT. It yields the protein CASGQYTGYGGTDTQYF.

The chain is built from TRBV18 and TRBJ2-5, with 7 bases identical to TRBD1. There are 13 residues in the CDR3. With V trimmed by 5 bases and J by 5 bases, 5 bases remained unmatched. CDR1 and CDR2 from the germline V gene are KGHSH and LQKENI. The CDR3 protein is CASSDRVEETQYF. The CDR3 region has the DNA TGTGCCAGCTCAGACAGGGTTGAGGAGACCCAGTACTTC.

The rearrangement links TRBV28 to TRBJ2-3; D remains unclear. V was pared by 3 bases and J by 2 bases, with 9 bases between. Germline V gene sequence: CDR1 MDHEN, CDR2 SYDVKM. The CDR3 length is 14 residues. The CDR3 DNA reads as TGTGCCAGCAGTTTGTACAGCCTCACAGATACGCAGTATTTT. The encoded protein is CASSLYSLTDTQYF.

The chain recombines TRBV5-6 with TRBJ1-3, with D maybe TRBD1 (6 bases). The V gene's germline CDR1 is SGHDT and CDR2 YYEEEE. This CDR3 comprises 16 residues. The V end was cut by 3 bases, the J end by 1 base, with 14 bases between. CDR3 loop: CASSWGRTVSGNTIYF. The CDR3 DNA sequence: TGTGCCAGCAGCTGGGGACGGACAGTTTCTGGAAACACCATATATTTT. Using reference TRBV5-6 and TRBJ1-3 for the parts outside the CDR3, the full variable domain is DAGVTQSPTHLIKTRGQQVTLRCSPKSGHDTVSWYQQALGQGPQFIFQYYEEEERQRGNFPDRFSGHQFPNYSSELNVNALLLGDSALYLCASSWGRTVSGNTIYFGEGSWLTVV.

The chain carries TRBV5-6 and TRBJ2-6, with a possible D match to TRBD1 (6 bases). The CDR3 has 16 residues. V was pared by 3 bases and J by 0 bases, with 10 bases between. Germline V lookup: CDR1 SGHDT, CDR2 YYEEEE. In nucleotides, the CDR3 is TGTGCCAGCAGCTGGGGGACACTCTCTGGGGCCAACGTCCTGACTTTC. It codes for CASSWGTLSGANVLTF.

This chain uses TRBV7-2 with TRBJ2-1; the match to TRBD2 covers 15 bases. This CDR3 comprises 18 residues. Germline lookup yields CDR1 SGHTA and CDR2 FQGNSA. V lost 5 bases and J lost 6; bases outside the gene matches: 11. CDR3 protein: CASSRNLGLAGGPNEQFF. CDR3 coding DNA: TGTGCCAGCAGCCGCAACCTGGGACTAGCGGGGGGACCCAATGAGCAGTTCTTC.

The rearrangement joins TRBV6-5 to TRBJ2-1, with 7 bases fitting TRBD1. CDR3 size: 15 residues. Per germline, CDR1 MNHEY and CDR2 SVGAGI. V lost 2 bases, J lost 1 base, and 2 bases stayed unmatched. The CDR3 nucleotides are TGTGCCAGCAGTTACGTGACAGGGTCCTACAATGAGCAGTTCTTC. This gives the protein CASSYVTGSYNEQFF.

The genes are TRBV7-6 and TRBJ2-5; weak D call: TRBD2 (7 bases). V lost 0 bases and J 13 bases, leaving 21 bases between the germline ends. The CDR3 runs to 15 residues. The germline gives CDR1 SGHVS, CDR2 FNYEAQ. The CDR3 loop reads CASSLAGGPIRASYF. Here the CDR3 DNA reads TGTGCCAGCAGCTTAGCGGGGGGGCCGATTAGGGCATCGTACTTC.

This clone was counted between two and nine times. This chain connects TRBV29-1 to TRBJ2-5; 8 positions match TRBD1. The J segment lost 1 base and the V segment lost 5 bases, leaving 6 bases of the junction unmatched. CDR1 is SQVTM, CDR2 ANQGSEA, per germline. CDR3 length equals 14 residues. The CDR3 region is CSVPFGQGQETQYF. The CDR3 DNA is TGCAGCGTTCCGTTCGGACAGGGCCAAGAGACCCAGTACTTC.

This clone was counted between two and nine times. The chain carries TRBV5-4 and TRBJ2-1; 12 nucleotides agree with TRBD2. The CDR3 runs 15 residues. J lost 6 bases, V lost 3 bases, and 4 bases had no gene match. Germline V gene lookup returns CDR1 SGHNT and CDR2 YYREEE (reference sequence). The CDR3 sequence: CASSSLAGGPNEQFF. The CDR3 DNA is TGTGCCAGCAGCTCTCTAGCGGGGGGGCCCAATGAGCAGTTCTTC. The complete variable domain, with remaining parts taken from reference TRBV5-4 and TRBJ2-1, reads ETGVTQSPTHLIKTRGQQVTLRCSSQSGHNTVSWYQQALGQGPQFIFQYYREEENGRGNFPPRFSGLQFPNYSSELNVNALELDDSALYLCASSSLAGGPNEQFFGPGTRLTVL.

This chain links TRBV4-1 with TRBJ2-7; TRBD1 matches 7 bases. The ends lost 4 bases at V and 6 bases at J; junction bases unmatched: 3. This CDR3 region has 12 residues. Germline values: CDR1 MGHRA, CDR2 YSYEKL. The CDR3 DNA sequence: TGCGCCAGCAGCCCCAGGGGGTCCGAGCAGTACTTC. Its protein product is CASSPRGSEQYF.

V usage is TRBV11-2 and J usage is TRBJ1-2, with D unresolved. CDR1 and CDR2 from the germline V gene are SGHAT and FQNNGV. Trimming left V 1 base short and J 5 bases short, with 8 bases between. This CDR3 is 13 amino acids long. In DNA, the CDR3 is TGTGCCAGCAGCTTAGGGTCCGGGTATGGCTACACCTTC. Protein product: CASSLGSGYGYTF.